What follows are 2 T cell receptor beta chains derived from one specimen sequenced in a study of T cell changes during pregnancy in multiple sclerosis. Some clones are missing from TCRdb's copy, which holds only in-frame ones; the method was immunoSEQ multiplex PCR. The sample lists tens of thousands of clones, approximately 90% occurring once. Specimen: peripheral blood, collected in the first trimester of pregnancy. The receptors come from a female donor in good health, enrolled as a control in a pregnancy study.

The chain joins TRBV9 to TRBJ2-7; 7 bases fit TRBD1. The CDR3 totals 14 residues. Germline V CDR1 and CDR2: SGDLS, YYNGEE. J lost 5 bases, V lost 0 bases, and 5 bases had no gene match. The CDR3 DNA follows: TGTGCCAGCAGCGTAGCTGGGCAGGGGGACGAGCAGTACTTC. Its protein is CASSVAGQGDEQYF.

The V gene is TRBV7-8, the J gene TRBJ2-5, with 7 bases fitting TRBD2. This CDR3 contains 16 residues. Germline values: CDR1 SGHVS, CDR2 FQNEAQ. The V and J ends lost 4 bases and 3 bases, in that order; junction bases with no gene match: 11. CDR3 protein: CASSSETSWAKETQYF. The CDR3 DNA is TGTGCCAGCAGCTCAGAGACTAGCTGGGCTAAAGAGACCCAGTACTTC.